This T cell receptor (beta chain) was documented in a study of vaccination and CD4 T cells after COVID-19 (dated by TCRdb to 2022 to 2024). Context from the whole study: The convalescent cohort included six males and four females, with two Hispanic individuals, seven Caucasians, two Asians and one multiracial person. Post-vaccine blood samples were obtained a median of about 77 days after the second vaccine dose, with a range of about 13 to 250 days. In control cultures, a CEFX viral epitope pool was used as positive control, an HIV-1 Nef peptide pool was used as negative control, or no peptide was added. Post-COVID blood samples from convalescent patients were collected a median of roughly 100 days after diagnosis, with a range of 35 to 161 days. An earlier paper using these donors assessed, at the TCR clonotype level, memory CD4+ T cell crossreactivity between SARS-CoV-2 and common cold coronavirus spike proteins. For stimulating the cultures, overlapping spike peptide pools were used, derived from SARS-CoV-2 as well as from the common cold coronaviruses HCoV-NL63, HCoV-OC43 and HCoV-229E. Two doses of either the Pfizer-BioNTech BNT162b2 vaccine (n=8) or the Moderna mRNA-1273 vaccine (n=2) were administered to participants. In about 11 COVID-19 convalescent patients and a handful of infection-naive healthy vaccine recipients, the spike-specific CD4+ TCR repertoire before mRNA vaccination was compared with the repertoire after mRNA vaccination. General study outcomes and caveats: The study included relatively few convalescent patients and did not analyze early timepoints after natural infection. The median count of SARS-CoV-2-reactive clonotypes went up from around 23 after infection to 38 after vaccination, although the change was not significant. In convalescent patients, a median around 89% of post-vaccine SARS-CoV-2-reactive clones were detected only after vaccination, suggesting vaccine-specific priming. Of the vaccine-specific clones in convalescent patients, 304 of 307, or nearly all, reacted only to SARS-CoV-2 spike and did not cross-react with common cold coronaviruses.

CDR1 and CDR2, per the germline V gene, are LGHNA and YNFKEQ. From cysteine to phenylalanine, the CDR3 is 17 amino acids long. Just CDR3 DNA is preserved here, 51 bases in frame from base 1. V and J are truncated by 1 base and 0 bases respectively, leaving an intervening sequence of 10 bases. This clonotype was picked up a small number of times. The clone's antigen remains unknown. No base quality values were provided; no much bigger clone lies one nucleotide off. Library construction relied on PCR. TCR sequencing of DNA from cultured CD4+ T cells used the Oncomine TCR Beta short-read assay at the Johns Hopkins FTIC core. The QIAamp micro DNA kit was used to extract genomic DNA from the cultured CD4+ T cells. Oncomine TCR Beta libraries made from cultured CD4+ T cells were pooled using unique dual indexes and sequenced on an Illumina iSeq 100. As for how the authors treated the data: Non-productive sequences were removed, and CDR3s not starting with C, not ending with F or W, or shorter than 7 amino acids were discarded. The MANAFEST web application identified antigen-specific clonotypes by comparing peptide-stimulated wells against reference wells and other culture wells. Positive clones required FDR below 0.05, an odds ratio above 5, and productive frequency above 0.1% in at least two of three replicate wells. A clonotype counted as cross-reactive if it showed significant expansion both in the SARS-CoV-2 spike wells and in at least one common cold coronavirus spike condition. Using R version 3.6.1, CDR3 homology was evaluated through Levenshtein distances (stringdist) along with unrooted phylogenetic trees (ape). The raw public reads went through TCRdb reprocessing: fastp at Q25, MiXCR clone calling, in-frame beta chains kept. When rows share a CDR3 protein, they turn into one entry using the most common DNA and genes. The V and J calls reflect TCRdb's pipeline rather than the authors' work. Across this sample there are approximately 7,600 distinct CDR3 sequences, with around 33% seen only once. The ten largest clones represent approximately 28% of the sample.

Per the publication, the treatment or condition label means: roughly 10-day PBMC culture with coronavirus spike peptide pools or control peptides (ViraFEST assay). CD4+ T cells from unexposed donors were collected before the COVID-19 pandemic (2011-2018). To expand antigen-specific T cells with peptide pools and then pick out the expanded clonotypes through TCR sequencing, the study relied on the ViraFEST assay. PBMCs were cultured at approximately 2.1 million per well in IMDM supplemented with around 5% human AB serum and about 9.6 IU/ml IL-2, with approximately 9.5 ug/ml peptide pools added. On days 3 and 7, half of the culture medium was replaced with fresh IL-2-containing medium. After 10 to 11 days of culture, CD4+ T cells were isolated by negative selection with the EasySep CD4+ T cell isolation kit. As cell number allowed, CD4+ T cells from unexposed donors were tested for reactivity to SARS-CoV-2 S and N and to four common cold coronavirus spike pools. Ficoll-Paque Plus gradient centrifugation was used to isolate PBMCs from whole blood, and the isolated PBMCs were then either used fresh or cryopreserved at -140C. Culture conditions were generally each tested in triplicate wells. The leukapheresis product for the unexposed donors was obtained through commercial purchase.

Sequences were obtained from CD4+ T cells from blood, cultured in vitro. The chain is assembled from TRBV4-2 and TRBJ2-6; matching of 6 bases hints at TRBD2 as the D gene. The receptor's source is a human donor in good health. CDR3 loop: CASSQAGESSGANVLTF. Here is the DNA: TGTGCCAGCAGCCAAGCGGGGGAAAGCTCTGGGGCCAACGTCCTGACTTTC.